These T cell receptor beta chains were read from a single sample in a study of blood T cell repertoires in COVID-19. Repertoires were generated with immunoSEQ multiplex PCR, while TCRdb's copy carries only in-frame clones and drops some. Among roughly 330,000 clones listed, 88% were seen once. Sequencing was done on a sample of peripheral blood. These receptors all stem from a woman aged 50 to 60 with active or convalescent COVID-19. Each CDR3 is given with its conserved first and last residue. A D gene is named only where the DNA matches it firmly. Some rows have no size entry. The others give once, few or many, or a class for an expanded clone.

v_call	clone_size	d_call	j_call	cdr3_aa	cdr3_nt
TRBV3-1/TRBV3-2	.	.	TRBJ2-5	CASSPRTTIETQYF	TGTGCCAGCAGCCCACGAACTACCATAGAGACCCAGTACTTC
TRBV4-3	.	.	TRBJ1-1	CASSPGGGEFSEAFF	TGCGCCAGCAGCCCCGGGGGAGGGGAGTTCTCTGAAGCTTTCTTT
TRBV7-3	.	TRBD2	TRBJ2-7	CASSLGASGGNEQYF	TGTGCCAGCAGCTTAGGGGCTAGCGGGGGAAACGAGCAGTACTTC
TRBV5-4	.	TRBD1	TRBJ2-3	CASGFRQGSTDTQYF	TGTGCCAGCGGATTTCGACAGGGGAGCACAGATACGCAGTATTTT
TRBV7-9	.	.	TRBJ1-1	CASSLAGSNTEAFF	TGTGCCAGCAGCTTGGCCGGGTCAAACACTGAAGCTTTCTTT
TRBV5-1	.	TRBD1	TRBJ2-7	CASSLDWDRAYEQYF	TGCGCCAGCAGCTTGGATTGGGACAGGGCCTACGAGCAGTACTTC
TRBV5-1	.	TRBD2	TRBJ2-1	CASSFPSGGAGSHNEQFF	TGCGCCAGCAGCTTTCCTAGCGGGGGGGCCGGTTCCCACAATGAGCAGTTCTTC
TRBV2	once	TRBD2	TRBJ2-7	CASGRAGGYEQYF	TGTGCCAGCGGGCGAGCGGGGGGCTACGAGCAGTACTTC
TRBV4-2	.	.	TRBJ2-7	CASSQAGTSSYEQYF	TGTGCCAGCAGCCAAGCCGGGACAAGCTCCTACGAGCAGTACTTC
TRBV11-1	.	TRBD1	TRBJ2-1	CASSRPGDRGRNEQFF	TGTGCCAGCAGCCGACCCGGTGACAGGGGGCGGAATGAGCAGTTCTTC
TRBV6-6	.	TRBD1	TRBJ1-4	CASSSTTGIREKLFF	TGTGCCAGCAGTTCCACGACAGGGATAAGAGAAAAACTGTTTTTT
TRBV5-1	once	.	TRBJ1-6	CASSPTDRTNSPLHF	TGCGCCAGCAGCCCGACAGACAGGACGAATTCACCCCTCCACTTT
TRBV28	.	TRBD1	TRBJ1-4	CASSFGRTGVYTNEKLFF	TGTGCCAGCAGTTTTGGCCGGACAGGGGTATATACTAATGAAAAACTGTTTTTT
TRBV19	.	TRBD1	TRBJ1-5	CASRISDRGRQPQHF	TGTGCCAGTCGAATATCCGACAGGGGGCGCCAGCCCCAGCATTTT
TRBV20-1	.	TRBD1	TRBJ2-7	CSASTDRAPYEQYF	TGCAGTGCTAGTACAGACAGGGCCCCCTACGAGCAGTACTTC
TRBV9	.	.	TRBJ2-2	CASSVGGQGPGELFF	TGTGCCAGCAGCGTAGGGGGGCAGGGGCCCGGGGAGCTGTTTTTT
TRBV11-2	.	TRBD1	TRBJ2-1	CASSLEGGPNNEQFF	TGTGCCAGCAGCTTAGAAGGGGGCCCCAACAATGAGCAGTTCTTC
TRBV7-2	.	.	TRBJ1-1	CASSLQGMITEAFF	TGTGCCAGCAGCTTACAGGGTATGATCACTGAAGCTTTCTTT
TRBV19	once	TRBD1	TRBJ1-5	CASSIEGAGNQPQHF	TGTGCCAGTAGTATTGAGGGGGCCGGCAATCAGCCCCAGCATTTT
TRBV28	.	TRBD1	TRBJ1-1	CASSLASQGITSLNTEAFF	TGTGCCAGCAGTTTAGCCTCACAGGGGATCACCTCCCTGAACACTGAAGCTTTCTTT
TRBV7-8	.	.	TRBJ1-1	CASSYMTENTEAFF	TGTGCCAGCAGCTACATGACTGAGAACACTGAAGCTTTCTTT
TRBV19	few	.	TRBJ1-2	CASNREANYGYTF	TGTGCCAGTAATCGGGAGGCCAACTATGGCTACACCTTC
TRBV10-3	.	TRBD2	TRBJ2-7	CAIGLAGEGSYEQYF	TGTGCCATCGGTCTAGCGGGAGAGGGCTCCTACGAGCAGTACTTC
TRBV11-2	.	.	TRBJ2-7	CASSLELGYEQYF	TGTGCCAGCAGCTTAGAACTAGGCTACGAGCAGTACTTC
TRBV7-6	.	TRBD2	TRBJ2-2	CASSLNPSGSMSGELFF	TGTGCCAGCAGCTTAAATCCTAGCGGGAGTATGTCCGGGGAGCTGTTTTTT
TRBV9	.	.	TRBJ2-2	CASSVGEYTGELFF	TGTGCCAGCAGCGTAGGAGAGTACACCGGGGAGCTGTTTTTT
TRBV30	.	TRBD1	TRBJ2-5	CAWSSGRGPPQHSTQYF	TGTGCCTGGAGTTCCGGTAGGGGGCCCCCGCAACACTCGACCCAGTACTTC
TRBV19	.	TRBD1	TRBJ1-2	CASSYAGQGVYGYTF	TGTGCCAGTAGTTACGCCGGACAGGGGGTCTATGGCTACACCTTC
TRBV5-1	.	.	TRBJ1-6	CASSPGTGRNSPLHF	TGCGCCAGCAGCCCCGGGACGGGGAGGAACTCACCCCTCCACTTT
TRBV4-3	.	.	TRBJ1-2	CASSPEAGLSYGYTF	TGCGCCAGCAGCCCAGAGGCAGGGTTAAGCTATGGCTACACCTTC
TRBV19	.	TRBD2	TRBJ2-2	CASSNGREAGELFF	TGTGCCAGTAGTAACGGGAGGGAAGCCGGGGAGCTGTTTTTT
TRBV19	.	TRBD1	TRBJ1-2	CASLQGVGYGYTF	TGTGCCAGCCTACAGGGGGTGGGCTATGGCTACACCTTC
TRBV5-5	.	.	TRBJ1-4	CASSLGRVATNEKLFF	TGTGCCAGCAGCTTGGGCAGGGTTGCAACTAATGAAAAACTGTTTTTT
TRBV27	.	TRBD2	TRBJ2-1	CASSLPGLAGEGDEQFF	TGTGCCAGCAGTCTCCCGGGACTAGCGGGAGAGGGGGATGAGCAGTTCTTC
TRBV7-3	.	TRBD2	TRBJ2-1	CASSLNPGGSGRAHEQFF	TGTGCCAGCAGCTTAAACCCCGGGGGTAGCGGGAGGGCGCATGAGCAGTTCTTC
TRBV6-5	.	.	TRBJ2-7	CASSYFRQDYEQYF	TGTGCCAGCAGTTACTTCAGACAGGACTACGAGCAGTACTTC
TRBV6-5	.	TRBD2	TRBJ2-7	CASSPTSGSHEQYF	TGTGCCAGCAGCCCGACTAGCGGGAGCCACGAGCAGTACTTC
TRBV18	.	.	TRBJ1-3	CASSPSQGLSSGNTIYF	TGTGCCAGCTCACCGTCGCAGGGGCTGAGCTCTGGAAACACCATATATTTT